Following are 11 T cell receptor beta chains from one sample sequenced in a study of CD4 and CD8 cells across lung adenocarcinoma regions. TCRdb re-called the PCR reads with MiXCR, one entry per CDR3 protein. Of fewer than 4,000 distinct CDR3 sequences in the sample, 35% to 60% are singletons; the top ten hold approximately 48%. The sequenced material came from CD8+ T cells from the center of a lung tumor. The receptors come from a male donor with lung adenocarcinoma. The CD4 and CD8 labels of this study may be unreliable.

V and J are TRBV6-1 and TRBJ2-1; TRBD1 matches at 10 bases. The better agreement between TRBJ2-7 and the DNA end casts doubt on the J call. CDR3 length equals 13 residues. Germline lookup yields CDR1 MNHNS and CDR2 SASEGT. CDR3 nucleotide sequence: TGTGCCAGCAGTAAGGACAGGGGGAGGGAGCAGTACTTC. It encodes CASSKDRGREQYF.

This chain links TRBV25-1 with TRBJ2-1; no firm D call. CDR1 is MGHDK, CDR2 SYGVNS, per germline. Trimming removed 0 bases at V and 8 bases at J, with 11 bases between. The length of the CDR3 is 14 residues. CDR3 DNA: TGTGCCAGCAGTGAATACTCGCGTGGGGATGAGCAGTTCTTC. Amino acids: CASSEYSRGDEQFF.

In its sample, this clonotype was seen once. This rearrangement joins TRBV11-2 to TRBJ2-5; D unresolved. Gene TRBJ2-1 matches the end of the DNA better, so the J call may be wrong. This CDR3 comprises 13 residues. CDR1 is SGHAT, CDR2 FQNNGV, per germline. CDR3 bases: TGTGCCAGCAGCTTGTCCTCGATGAATGAGCAGTTCTTC. Amino acids: CASSLSSMNEQFF.

By frequency in the sample, this clonotype is medium-sized. The rearrangement links TRBV10-1 to TRBJ2-1, with D tentatively TRBD2 (5 bases). Trimming took off 2 bases at V and 15 bases at J, with 14 bases between the two ends. CDR3 size: 12 residues. CDR1 is WNHNN and CDR2 is SYGVQD in the germline V gene (reference sequence). CDR3 in DNA: TGCGCCAGCAGTGAGGAGGGCCTAGGACGGTTCTTC. As protein: CASSEEGLGRFF.

The chain carries TRBV10-2 and TRBJ2-3; TRBD1 is a possible D gene (6 bases). The V gene lost 3 bases and the J gene lost 12 bases, with 19 bases spanning the gap. Germline V lookup: CDR1 WSHSY, CDR2 SAAADI. The CDR3 loop spans 14 amino acids. Written as DNA, the CDR3 is TGCGCCAGCAGTGACGGGGTTGAGGGGGAGACCCAGTATTTT. Translation gives CASSDGVEGETQYF.

The chain employs TRBV10-2 and TRBJ2-1, with D possibly matching TRBD2 (5 bases). The germline V and J ends were trimmed by 0 bases and 15 bases, with 12 bases remaining between them. Germline CDR1 and CDR2: WSHSY and SAAADI. CDR3 length: 12 residues. The CDR3 is CASSESWEKVFF. CDR3 in DNA: TGCGCCAGCAGTGAGTCGTGGGAGAAGGTGTTCTTC.

This clonotype is labeled as large. The V gene is TRBV6-5, the J gene TRBJ2-1, with D unclear. Germline CDR1 is MNHEY and CDR2 is SVGAGI. CDR3 length: 12 amino acids. Deletions cut 4 bases from V and 10 bases from J, with 11 bases between. CDR3 in amino acids: CASSLKSGEQFF. As DNA, the CDR3 is TGTGCCAGCAGTTTGAAGTCCGGGGAGCAGTTCTTC.

V gene TRBV6-1 combines with J gene TRBJ1-2; 7 nucleotides agree with TRBD1. The CDR3 sequence is 16 residues long. J lost 0 bases, V lost 2 bases, and 6 bases had no gene match. Germline V gene sequence: CDR1 MNHNS, CDR2 SASEGT. CDR3: CASSELTGFTNYGYTF. In nucleotides, the CDR3 is TGTGCCAGCAGTGAACTGACAGGGTTTACTAACTATGGCTACACCTTC.

By proportion, this clonotype is medium-sized. The chain uses TRBV6-1 and TRBJ2-4; 10 bases align to TRBD1. TRBJ2-1 explains the end of the DNA better; the J call may be wrong. Per the germline V gene, CDR1 is MNHNS and CDR2 is SASEGT. This CDR3 is built from 15 residues. In DNA form, the CDR3 reads TGTGCCAGCAGGCCGGGACAGGGGAGCGGCAATGAGCAGTTCTTC. Its protein product is CASRPGQGSGNEQFF.

The chain couples TRBV15 to TRBJ2-5; 7 nucleotides align to TRBD1. This CDR3 region has 15 residues. With V trimmed by 3 bases and J by 2 bases, 6 bases remained unmatched. Germline CDR1 LNHNV, CDR2 YYDKDF (reference sequence). As DNA, the CDR3 is TGTGCCACCAGCAGCCCCGGGACAGCGCAAGAGACCCAGTACTTC. It translates to CATSSPGTAQETQYF.

This clonotype came up once. The chain couples TRBV6-1 to TRBJ2-2; 9 bases match TRBD1. The germline V gene encodes CDR1 MNHNS and CDR2 SASEGT. The CDR3 consists of 15 residues. V dropped 5 bases and J dropped 3; count of bases not matched to a gene: 4. The DNA of the CDR3 is TGTGCCAGCAGTCGGACAGGGGTGGACACCGGGGAGCTGTTTTTT. Its translation: CASSRTGVDTGELFF.